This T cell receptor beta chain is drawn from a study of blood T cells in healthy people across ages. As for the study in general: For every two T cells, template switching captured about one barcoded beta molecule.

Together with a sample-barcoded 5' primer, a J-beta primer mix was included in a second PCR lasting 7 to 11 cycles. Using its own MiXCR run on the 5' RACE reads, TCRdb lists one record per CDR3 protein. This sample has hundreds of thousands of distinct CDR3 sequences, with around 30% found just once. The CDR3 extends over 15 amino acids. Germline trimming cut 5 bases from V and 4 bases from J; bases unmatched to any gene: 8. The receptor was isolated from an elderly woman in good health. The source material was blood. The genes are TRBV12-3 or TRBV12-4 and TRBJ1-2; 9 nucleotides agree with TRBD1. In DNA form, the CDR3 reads TGTGCCAGCAGTCGACAGGGGGGAGGAGTCTATGGCTACACCTTC. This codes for CASSRQGGGVYGYTF.